This record covers a single TCR beta chain. Its specificity is not known. This entry comes from a study of T-cell reconstitution after alpha-beta-depleted transplantation in children. Study-wide results and limits: Newly made T cells mostly supplied T-cell counts and diversity one year after transplant. Recipient T cells and thymic progenitors that survived were the source of the high TCRbeta diversity seen at day 60 in some patients.

As it was prepared, the TCRbeta library received unique molecular identifiers. TCRdb re-analysed the PCR reads in MiXCR, keeping a single row per CDR3 protein. The repertoire consists of approximately 520,000 distinct CDR3 sequences, with roughly an eighth occurring once and the leading ten covering around 13%. The clonotype was recovered from a female patient aged 2-9 years who had a stem cell transplant for aplastic anemia, so the T cells may come from the graft donor. Sequenced here: PBMCs, mostly from graft donor cells, sampled 180 days after TCRalphabeta/CD19-depleted stem cell transplant.

Here the CDR3 DNA reads TGTGCCAGCAGCACCCCCCTGGGGCAGTATTTT. Encoded protein: CASSTPLGQYF. The chain has TRBV28 and TRBJ2-3; D is ambiguous. The germline V and J ends were trimmed by 6 bases and 11 bases, with 12 bases remaining between them. CDR3 length equals 11 residues. Per the germline V gene, CDR1 is MDHEN and CDR2 is SYDVKM.